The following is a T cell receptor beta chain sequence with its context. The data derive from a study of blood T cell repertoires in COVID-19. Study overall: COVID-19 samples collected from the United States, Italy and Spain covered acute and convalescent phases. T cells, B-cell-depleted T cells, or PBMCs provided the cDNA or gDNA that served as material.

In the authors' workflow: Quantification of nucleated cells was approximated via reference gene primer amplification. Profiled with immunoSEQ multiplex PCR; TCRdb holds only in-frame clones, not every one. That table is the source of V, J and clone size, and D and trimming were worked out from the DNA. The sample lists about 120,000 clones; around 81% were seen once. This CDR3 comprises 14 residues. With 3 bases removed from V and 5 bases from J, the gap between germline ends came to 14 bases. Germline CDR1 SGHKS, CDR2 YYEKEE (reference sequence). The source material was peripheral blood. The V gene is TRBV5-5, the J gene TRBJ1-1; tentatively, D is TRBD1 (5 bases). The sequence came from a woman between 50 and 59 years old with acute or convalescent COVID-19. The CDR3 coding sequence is TGTGCCAGCAGCTCCCCCCAGGGAGGGACTGAAGCTTTCTTT. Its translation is CASSSPQGGTEAFF.